This passage covers 30 T cell receptor beta chains from one sample sequenced in a study of cytomegalovirus exposure and HLA in healthy donors. PCR primers comprised 60 Vbeta and 13 Jbeta primers. Clones were sequenced by immunoSEQ multiplex PCR, and TCRdb holds only the in-frame ones, with some missing. This sample has about 140,000 clones; roughly three quarters occur once, and the top ten carry about 2.2%. The sequenced material came from PBMCs. Source of these receptors: a young man in good health and CMV-seronegative.

The chain carries TRBV29-1 and TRBJ1-1; maybe TRBD1 (5 bases). Deletions cut 7 bases from V and 6 bases from J, with 15 bases between. Germline lookup yields CDR1 SQVTM and CDR2 ANQGSEA. The CDR3 runs to 12 residues. CDR3: CSGAREHSEAFF. As DNA, the CDR3 is TGCAGCGGGGCCAGGGAACATTCTGAAGCTTTCTTT.

With respect to this clone: The identical CDR3 is also encoded by other nucleotide sequences in the sample. The genes are TRBV18 and TRBJ1-1; D is uncertain. This CDR3 comprises 13 residues. The germline CDR1 and CDR2 sequences are KGHSH and LQKENI. Deletions cut 5 bases from V and 1 base from J, with 8 bases between. The CDR3 coding sequence is TGTGCCAGCTCAAGAGGAGAGAACACTGAAGCTTTCTTT. This encodes CASSRGENTEAFF.

This clone was observed once. V is TRBV9 and J is TRBJ1-4; tentative D call: TRBD1 (5 bases). The CDR3 contains 14 residues. V was pared by 4 bases and J by 4 bases, with 11 bases between. Germline values: CDR1 SGDLS, CDR2 YYNGEE. The CDR3 sequence is CASSPGQFNEKLFF. For the CDR3, the DNA is TGTGCCAGCAGCCCAGGGCAGTTTAATGAAAAACTGTTTTTT.

There are a few counts of this clone. The J gene is TRBJ1-2, the V gene TRBV7-9; no firm D call. The length of the CDR3 is 13 residues. V dropped 0 bases and J dropped 7 bases, with 9 bases sitting between them. Germline CDR1 and CDR2: SEHNR and FQNEAQ (reference sequence). The chain's CDR3 is CASSLALGFGYTF. The CDR3 nucleotides are TGTGCCAGCAGCTTAGCGCTCGGGTTTGGCTACACCTTC.

This clone appeared once. The rearrangement joins TRBV28 to TRBJ1-2, with 9 bases that match TRBD1. J was trimmed by 4 bases and V by 6 bases; bases with no gene match: 6. This CDR3 comprises 14 residues. Per the germline V gene, CDR1 is MDHEN and CDR2 is SYDVKM. Written as DNA, the CDR3 is TGTGCCAGCAGAGACAGGGGGTTGGCCTATGGCTACACCTTC. Translated, it gives CASRDRGLAYGYTF.

The chain has TRBV29-1 and TRBJ2-3; 10 bases match TRBD2. V shed 4 bases, J shed 0 bases, and the junction held 13 bases outside the gene matches. The CDR3 sequence is 18 residues long. Germline V lookup: CDR1 SQVTM, CDR2 ANQGSEA. The CDR3 nucleotides read TGCAGCGTTGTCTACTTACTAGCGGGATTAACTAGCACAGATACGCAGTATTTT. Amino acid sequence: CSVVYLLAGLTSTDTQYF.

The J gene is TRBJ1-1, the V gene TRBV30; D possibly corresponds to TRBD1 (5 bases). Germline assignment: CDR1 GTSNPN and CDR2 SVGIG (reference sequence). The CDR3 consists of 12 residues. The V gene lost 7 bases and the J gene lost 4 bases, with 13 bases spanning the gap. CDR3 coding DNA: TGTGCCTCTCAGGGCGACAGCACTGAAGCTTTCTTT. This translates into CASQGDSTEAFF.

In this sample, this clone turned up a few times. The chain couples TRBV10-3 to TRBJ2-1; TRBD2 matches at 15 bases. V shed 8 bases, J shed 8 bases, and the junction held 7 bases outside the gene matches. CDR3 size: 15 residues. The germline V gene has CDR1 ENHRY and CDR2 SYGVKD. In DNA form, the CDR3 reads TGTGCCATCGGACTAGCGGGAGGGGGTAGAGATGAGCAGTTCTTC. It encodes CAIGLAGGGRDEQFF.

This chain joins TRBV5-1 and TRBJ2-1, with TRBD2 identical over 9 bases. This CDR3 is 15 amino acids long. J lost 6 bases, V lost 3 bases, and 7 bases had no gene match. Germline CDR1 is SGHRS and CDR2 is YFSETQ. CDR3 sequence reads: CASSSGLALINEQFF. Here the CDR3 DNA reads TGCGCCAGCAGCTCCGGACTAGCGTTAATCAATGAGCAGTTCTTC.

This chain connects TRBV6-6 to TRBJ1-1, with 12 nucleotides matching TRBD1. V shed 6 bases, J shed 2 bases, and the junction held 4 bases outside the gene matches. The CDR3 runs to 15 residues. The germline V gene encodes CDR1 MNHNY and CDR2 SVGAGI (reference sequence). The CDR3 bases are TGTGCCAGCAGCGCGGGACAGGGGGCCAACACTGAAGCTTTCTTT. Its protein product is CASSAGQGANTEAFF.

This chain joins TRBV6-5 and TRBJ2-3, with 8 nucleotides matching TRBD2. The V gene end was trimmed by 6 bases and the J gene end by 4 bases; junction bases not matched to a gene: 6. Germline V gives CDR1 MNHEY, CDR2 SVGAGI. The CDR3 has 14 residues. CDR3 in amino acids: CASRPPGLADTQYF. CDR3 coding DNA: TGTGCCAGCAGGCCACCGGGACTAGCAGATACGCAGTATTTT.

V usage is TRBV15 and J usage is TRBJ2-7; TRBD1 agrees at 7 bases. Germline V lookup: CDR1 LNHNV, CDR2 YYDKDF (reference sequence). The CDR3 is made up of 14 amino acids. The V and J ends lost 4 bases and 3 bases, in that order; junction bases with no gene match: 6. This chain's CDR3 is CATSTRQGGYEQYF. The CDR3 coding sequence is TGTGCCACCAGCACTCGACAGGGCGGCTACGAGCAGTACTTC.

J is TRBJ2-1 and V is TRBV27; the match to TRBD1 covers 7 bases. Germline CDR1 MNHEY, CDR2 SMNVEV (reference sequence). V was pared by 1 base and J by 5 bases, with 5 bases of the junction left unmatched. The CDR3 runs to 15 residues. CDR3 protein: CASSLYRTGDNEQFF. The CDR3 coding sequence is TGTGCCAGCAGTTTATATCGGACAGGAGACAATGAGCAGTTCTTC.

This chain connects TRBV19 to TRBJ1-1, with a tentative D call TRBD1 (5 bases). CDR3 length equals 14 residues. Per the germline V gene, CDR1 is LNHDA and CDR2 is SQIVND (reference sequence). The V and J ends lost 7 bases and 3 bases respectively, with 15 bases between them. This CDR3 reads CASINWGVYTEAFF. CDR3 coding DNA: TGTGCCAGTATAAACTGGGGCGTTTACACTGAAGCTTTCTTT.

The V and J genes are TRBV7-9 and TRBJ2-1; D is unresolved. This CDR3 contains 12 residues. Germline loops: CDR1 SEHNR, CDR2 FQNEAQ (reference sequence). Between the trimmed V and J ends, which lost 5 bases and 4 bases, there was a span of 6 bases. Here the CDR3 DNA reads TGTGCCAGCAGCACCCTATACAATGAGCAGTTCTTC. Encoded protein: CASSTLYNEQFF. The whole variable domain, filled in from reference TRBV7-9 and TRBJ2-1, reads DTGVSQNPRHKITKRGQNVTFRCDPISEHNRLYWYRQTLGQGPEFLTYFQNEAQLEKSRLLSDRFSAERPKGSFSTLEIQRTEQGDSAMYLCASSTLYNEQFFGPGTRLTVL.

There are a few counts of this clone. The chain couples TRBV27 to TRBJ2-1; TRBD1 matches 9 bases. Unmatched junction bases numbered 11, after V lost 5 bases and J lost 9 bases. Germline V gene sequence: CDR1 MNHEY, CDR2 SMNVEV (reference sequence). This CDR3 spans 15 amino acids. The CDR3 sequence is CASSQRTGEGGEQFF. DNA for the CDR3: TGTGCCAGCAGTCAACGGACAGGGGAGGGGGGTGAGCAGTTCTTC.

The CDR3 sequence is CASSSRDRGYEQYF. As DNA, the CDR3 is TGCGCCAGCAGTTCCCGGGACAGGGGTTACGAGCAGTACTTC. The chain recombines TRBV10-1 with TRBJ2-7, with 10 bases fitting TRBD1. Trimming took 5 bases from V and 4 from J; bases not matched to a gene: 5. CDR1 WNHNN and CDR2 SYGVQD come from the germline V gene (reference sequence). The CDR3 has 14 residues.

The V call is TRBV6-5, the J call TRBJ2-7, with TRBD1 matching over 7 bases. Germline V gives CDR1 MNHEY, CDR2 SVGAGI. This CDR3 has 14 residues. V gave up 5 bases and J gave up 0 bases; unmatched junction bases: 4. CDR3: CASSDRAFSYEQYF. The DNA of the CDR3 is TGTGCCAGCAGTGACAGGGCATTCTCCTACGAGCAGTACTTC.

The V call is TRBV7-2, the J call TRBJ1-2; D is unresolved. This CDR3 spans 14 amino acids. CDR1 is SGHTA, CDR2 FQGNSA, per germline. The V and J ends lost 3 bases and 1 base respectively, with 9 bases between them. The DNA for the CDR3 is TGTGCCAGCAGCTTTGGAGTTCTTAACTATGGCTACACCTTC. This translates into CASSFGVLNYGYTF.

The chain uses TRBV9 and TRBJ2-1; 8 bases are shared with TRBD1. J gave up 7 bases and V 2 bases, and 5 bases lay outside the gene matches. This CDR3 comprises 14 residues. Germline V lookup: CDR1 SGDLS, CDR2 YYNGEE. CDR3 residues: CASSVQGAGNEQFF. CDR3 bases: TGTGCCAGCAGCGTGCAGGGGGCTGGAAATGAGCAGTTCTTC.

V and J are TRBV27 and TRBJ1-1; 7 positions match TRBD1. This CDR3 has 16 amino acids. Germline V gene sequence: CDR1 MNHEY, CDR2 SMNVEV (reference sequence). V was pared by 6 bases and J by 10 bases, with 20 bases of the junction left unmatched. The CDR3: CASRSASGQTWVRAFF. As DNA, the CDR3 is TGTGCCAGCAGAAGCGCATCGGGACAGACGTGGGTGAGAGCTTTCTTT.

The chain uses TRBV28 and TRBJ2-2; D is perhaps TRBD1 (6 bases). The V end lost 7 bases, the J end lost 0 bases, and 12 bases lay between the germline ends. Germline values: CDR1 MDHEN, CDR2 SYDVKM. CDR3 length: 15 residues. The CDR3 reads CASIGQYANTGELFF. For the CDR3, the DNA is TGTGCCAGCATTGGACAGTACGCGAACACCGGGGAGCTGTTTTTT.

This clone showed up just a few times. V and J are TRBV6-5 and TRBJ1-3; unclear D gene. Trimming cost V 4 bases and J 0 bases, with 10 bases left between them. This CDR3 region has 15 residues. Germline V gene lookup returns CDR1 MNHEY and CDR2 SVGAGI. The CDR3 bases are TGTGCCAGCAGTTTCGCGGGAAGCTCTGGAAACACCATATATTTT. It translates to CASSFAGSSGNTIYF.

CDR3 protein: CASSPGGLFHEQYF. Here the CDR3 DNA reads TGTGCCAGCAGTCCGGGGGGTCTGTTCCACGAGCAGTACTTC. The chain couples TRBV28 to TRBJ2-7; TRBD2 aligns across 7 bases. Unmatched junction bases numbered 9, after V lost 5 bases and J lost 5 bases. The CDR3 has 14 amino acids. Per germline, CDR1 MDHEN and CDR2 SYDVKM.

The chain links TRBV11-3 to TRBJ2-1; the match to TRBD2 covers 10 bases. The length of the CDR3 is 16 residues. The V gene's germline CDR1 is SGHNT and CDR2 YENEEA. With V trimmed by 5 bases and J by 8 bases, 12 bases remained unmatched. CDR3 bases: TGTGCCAGCAGCCCGCGGAGGGTAGCGGGAGGTGATGAGCAGTTCTTC. It codes for CASSPRRVAGGDEQFF.

The chain carries TRBV28 and TRBJ1-1, with TRBD1 identical over 8 bases. The CDR3 has 15 amino acids. V was pared by 7 bases and J by 3 bases, with 10 bases of the junction left unmatched. Germline-derived CDR1 and CDR2 are MDHEN and SYDVKM. DNA for the CDR3: TGTGCCAGCAATTCAATACAGGGGGGGGACACTGAAGCTTTCTTT. It is translated as CASNSIQGGDTEAFF.

V usage is TRBV5-1 and J usage is TRBJ2-1, with TRBD1 matching over 10 bases. V shed 4 bases and J 7 bases; nucleotides not matched to a gene: 5. CDR1 and CDR2 from the germline V gene are SGHRS and YFSETQ. The CDR3 has 14 amino acids. This CDR3 is CASSPGTGENEQFF. CDR3 DNA sequence: TGCGCCAGCAGCCCAGGGACAGGGGAGAATGAGCAGTTCTTC.

The rearrangement joins TRBV30 to TRBJ1-1; unclear D gene. Germline CDR1 is GTSNPN and CDR2 is SVGIG (reference sequence). Trimming stripped 4 bases from V and 1 base from J, with 7 bases between. This CDR3 has 12 residues. The CDR3 DNA sequence: TGTGCCTGGAACTCAAGGAACACTGAAGCTTTCTTT. Amino acids: CAWNSRNTEAFF. Together with reference TRBV30 and TRBJ1-1, the CDR3 gives the full variable domain: SQTIHQWPATLVQPVGSPLSLECTVEGTSNPNLYWYRQAAGRGLQLLFYSVGIGQISSEVPQNLSASRPQDRQFILSSKKLLLSDSGFYLCAWNSRNTEAFFGQGTRLTVV.

This clone was counted only a few times. The rearrangement uses TRBV23-1 and TRBJ2-7; 12 bases are a match to TRBD2. TRBV23-1 is identified as an open reading frame with a role that is uncertain. V trimming: 2 bases; J trimming: 0 bases; junction bases outside the gene matches: 5. CDR3 length: 17 amino acids. In DNA, the CDR3 is TGCGCCAGCAGTCAACGGACTAGCGGGACCAGCTCCTACGAGCAGTACTTC. This encodes CASSQRTSGTSSYEQYF.

The count of this clone is one. This chain connects TRBV7-6 to TRBJ1-1; TRBD1 aligns across 10 bases. V was clipped by 2 bases and J by 5 bases; unmatched bases: 5. The CDR3 is made up of 15 amino acids. Germline V lookup: CDR1 SGHVS, CDR2 FNYEAQ. The CDR3 is CASSLSTGGETEAFF. The CDR3 DNA follows: TGTGCCAGCAGCTTATCGACAGGGGGCGAGACTGAAGCTTTCTTT.